The next 31 T cell receptor beta chains were all read from a single sample in a study of T-cell reconstitution after alpha-beta-depleted transplantation in children. A library of TCRbeta sequences, prepared with unique molecular identifiers, was generated. In TCRdb, the PCR reads were re-called with MiXCR into one record per CDR3 protein. The sample consists of some 130,000 distinct CDR3 sequences, more than 9.5% of them appearing once. The sample consisted of PBMCs, mostly from graft donor cells, taken 180 days after TCRalphabeta/CD19-depleted stem cell transplant. The receptors derive from a girl under three years old who had a stem cell transplant for combined immunodeficiency, so the T cells may come from the graft donor.

V usage is TRBV10-3 and J usage is TRBJ2-7; 8 nucleotides match TRBD1. After removal of 5 bases from V and 0 bases from J, the junction contained 3 bases not matched to a gene. Germline assignment: CDR1 ENHRY and CDR2 SYGVKD. This CDR3 comprises 14 residues. For the CDR3, the DNA is TGTGCCATCAGTCCAGGACAGGGCTCCTACGAGCAGTACTTC. Translated: CAISPGQGSYEQYF.

The chain uses TRBV5-1 and TRBJ2-5; D unclear. Per germline, CDR1 SGHRS and CDR2 YFSETQ. The CDR3 extends over 13 amino acids. V was clipped by 4 bases and J by 1 base, with 8 bases between them. The CDR3 loop reads CASSVGVQETQYF. The CDR3 DNA sequence: TGCGCCAGCAGCGTAGGTGTCCAAGAGACCCAGTACTTC.

V gene TRBV7-2 combines with J gene TRBJ1-6, with 7 bases lining up with TRBD1. Germline V gene lookup returns CDR1 SGHTA and CDR2 FQGNSA. There are 16 residues in the CDR3. J gave up 10 bases and V 5 bases, and 14 bases lay outside the gene matches. The CDR3 here is CASSIRTGGSGSPLHF. CDR3 DNA: TGTGCCAGCAGCATAAGGACAGGAGGTTCGGGGTCACCCCTCCACTTT.

This clonotype has at least ten counts. The CDR3 DNA follows: TGTGCCAGCAGTGAATGGGACAACGCTGGGGCCAACGTCCTGACTTTC. Protein product: CASSEWDNAGANVLTF. The V gene is TRBV25-1, the J gene TRBJ2-6; TRBD1 might be the D (6 bases). V was shortened by 1 base and J by 2 bases, with 9 bases between the two germline ends. Germline CDR1 and CDR2: MGHDK and SYGVNS. CDR3 length: 16 residues.

A few counts support this clonotype. V and J are TRBV7-2 and TRBJ1-2; TRBD1 agrees at 8 bases. Germline-derived CDR1 and CDR2 are SGHTA and FQGNSA. Trimming took 5 bases from V and 4 from J; bases not matched to a gene: 6. The CDR3 runs to 14 residues. CDR3 in amino acids: CASSHGQGGYGYTF. The CDR3 region has the DNA TGTGCCAGCAGCCACGGACAGGGCGGCTATGGCTACACCTTC. The full variable domain, in which reference TRBV7-2 and TRBJ1-2 provide the parts outside the CDR3, is GAGVSQSPSNKVTEKGKDVELRCDPISGHTALYWYRQSLGQGLEFLIYFQGNSAPDKSGLPSDRFSAERTGGSVSTLTIQRTQQEDSAVYLCASSHGQGGYGYTFGSGTRLTVV.

This clonotype was seen more than once but under ten times. V is TRBV27 and J is TRBJ1-2, with D possibly being TRBD1 (5 bases). CDR1 and CDR2 (germline): MNHEY, SMNVEV (reference sequence). The CDR3 contains 14 residues. The V gene lost 6 bases and the J gene lost 8 bases, with 19 bases spanning the gap. CDR3: CASSPGRGYVGYTF. CDR3 DNA sequence: TGTGCCAGCAGCCCGGGACGGGGTTACGTCGGCTACACCTTC.

J is TRBJ2-7 and V is TRBV7-9; D is undetermined. This CDR3 comprises 15 residues. From germline, CDR1 is SEHNR and CDR2 FQNEAQ (reference sequence). The germline V and J ends were trimmed by 0 bases and 2 bases, with 11 bases remaining between them. The CDR3 loop reads CASSLAPRLPYEQYF. The CDR3 DNA follows: TGTGCCAGCAGCTTAGCGCCAAGGCTACCCTACGAGCAGTACTTC.

The gene calls are TRBV19 and TRBJ2-3; D gene ambiguous. Germline V gene data show CDR1 as LNHDA and CDR2 as SQIVND (reference sequence). The ends were cut back, 5 bases at V and 3 bases at J, with 15 bases in the middle. This CDR3 has 15 residues. The CDR3 reads CASSYQAGRTDTQYF. The CDR3, as DNA: TGTGCCAGTAGTTACCAGGCCGGTAGGACAGATACGCAGTATTTT.

This clonotype was observed a handful of times. The rearrangement joins TRBV18 to TRBJ2-5; 11 bases are a match to TRBD2. Trimming took 0 bases from V and 3 from J; bases not matched to a gene: 3. The germline gives CDR1 KGHSH, CDR2 LQKENI. The CDR3 has 16 amino acids. CDR3 residues: CASSPPLAGAEETQYF. In DNA form, the CDR3 reads TGTGCCAGCTCACCACCACTAGCGGGAGCAGAAGAGACCCAGTACTTC.

A word on this clonotype: A clone one base away is much larger, so this may be a read error. V gene TRBV29-1 combines with J gene TRBJ2-1, with 15 bases that match TRBD2. CDR1 SQVTM and CDR2 ANQGSEA come from the germline V gene. V was pared by 4 bases and J by 8 bases, with 3 bases of the junction left unmatched. This CDR3 spans 14 amino acids. The CDR3 DNA reads as TGCAGCGTTGCTTGGACTAGCGGGAGGGATGAGCAGTTCTTC. Translation: CSVAWTSGRDEQFF.

On this clonotype: The junction differs from germline at one of its ends, possibly a read error. The chain is built from TRBV9 and TRBJ2-7; 12 positions match TRBD1. The CDR3 loop spans 15 amino acids. The V gene's germline CDR1 is SGDLS and CDR2 YYNGEE. DNA of the CDR3: TGTGCCAACAGCGTGGGGACAGGGGGCCTGAGGGAGCAGTACTTC. This translates into CANSVGTGGLREQYF.

The chain employs TRBV3-1 and TRBJ2-7, with 7 bases that match TRBD2. The V gene end was trimmed by 10 bases and the J gene end by 6 bases; junction bases not matched to a gene: 18. The CDR3 length is 15 residues. Germline CDR1 and CDR2: LGHDT and YNNKEL (reference sequence). CDR3 sequence: CATCQWAGEAGEQYF. The CDR3 DNA sequence: TGTGCCACCTGCCAATGGGCGGGGGAAGCCGGCGAGCAGTACTTC.

The gene calls are TRBV12-3 or TRBV12-4 and TRBJ1-3; unclear D gene. CDR3 length: 14 amino acids. With 5 bases removed from V and 4 bases from J, the gap between germline ends came to 12 bases. In DNA, the CDR3 is TGTGCCAGCAGTCAGGACCCCTCGGGAAACACCATATATTTT. This encodes CASSQDPSGNTIYF.

V and J are TRBV7-2 and TRBJ1-3, with a tentative D call TRBD1 (5 bases). There are 15 residues in the CDR3. Germline V gene sequence: CDR1 SGHTA, CDR2 FQGNSA. Trimming removed 4 bases from V and 2 bases from J, with 12 bases in between. The CDR3 reads CASSSAGHAGNTIYF. In DNA, the CDR3 is TGTGCCAGCAGCTCGGCAGGGCACGCTGGAAACACCATATATTTT.

DNA for the CDR3: TGCAGTGCCATGGACCCTATGAGGGCAGATACGCAGTATTTT. It translates to CSAMDPMRADTQYF. This chain joins TRBV20-1 and TRBJ2-3; D is possibly TRBD2 (5 bases). Trimming removed 6 bases at V and 4 bases at J, with 17 bases between. The CDR3 covers 14 residues. CDR1 is DFQATT and CDR2 is SNEGSKA in the germline V gene (reference sequence).

The genes are TRBV20-1 and TRBJ2-7; maybe TRBD2 (5 bases). This CDR3 is 14 amino acids long. V lost 2 bases and J lost 2, with 13 bases in between. Germline V gene lookup returns CDR1 DFQATT and CDR2 SNEGSKA (reference sequence). The CDR3 DNA reads as TGCAGTGCTAGACGCAGGACTGGAGCCTACGAGCAGTACTTC. Its protein product is CSARRRTGAYEQYF.

This chain uses TRBV5-1 with TRBJ2-3; TRBD2 aligns across 10 bases. V lost 0 bases, J lost 4 bases, and 5 bases stayed unmatched. Germline lookup yields CDR1 SGHRS and CDR2 YFSETQ. This CDR3 has 16 residues. CDR3 in DNA: TGCGCCAGCAGCTTGGTTCTAGCGGGGGATTCAGATACGCAGTATTTT. Translating it yields CASSLVLAGDSDTQYF.

CDR3 amino acids: CASRVVGLAASTDTQYF. The CDR3 DNA is TGTGCCAGCAGGGTAGTGGGACTAGCGGCCAGCACAGATACGCAGTATTTT. The gene calls are TRBV28 and TRBJ2-3, with 11 bases fitting TRBD2. V shed 6 bases, J shed 0 bases, and the junction held 8 bases outside the gene matches. Germline lookup yields CDR1 MDHEN and CDR2 SYDVKM. This CDR3 has 17 residues. The full variable domain, rest sourced from reference TRBV28 and TRBJ2-3, is DVKVTQSSRYLVKRTGEKVFLECVQDMDHENMFWYRQDPGLGLRLIYFSYDVKMKEKGDIPEGYSVSREKKERFSLILESASTNQTSMYLCASRVVGLAASTDTQYFGPGTRLTVL.

The chain combines TRBV27 with TRBJ1-1; TRBD1 agrees at 8 bases. Germline loops: CDR1 MNHEY, CDR2 SMNVEV (reference sequence). The V segment lost 1 base and the J segment 4 bases; nucleotides outside the gene matches: 14. The CDR3 spans 18 residues. Written as DNA, the CDR3 is TGTGCCAGCAGTTTATTTCCCCCACAGGGGGGTGTGTTCACTGAAGCTTTCTTT. It yields the protein CASSLFPPQGGVFTEAFF.

This clonotype has just a few counts. V is TRBV5-1 and J is TRBJ2-1, with 11 bases that match TRBD2. The CDR3 spans 16 residues. Trimming took 4 bases from V and 6 from J; bases not matched to a gene: 9. Per the germline V gene, CDR1 is SGHRS and CDR2 is YFSETQ. The CDR3 DNA sequence: TGCGCCAGCAGCCCGAGGAAACTAGCGGGAGCCAATGAGCAGTTCTTC. This encodes CASSPRKLAGANEQFF. Full variable domain (rest looked up from reference TRBV5-1 and TRBJ2-1): KAGVTQTPRYLIKTRGQQVTLSCSPISGHRSVSWYQQTPGQGLQFLFEYFSETQRNKGNFPGRFSGRQFSNSRSEMNVSTLELGDSALYLCASSPRKLAGANEQFFGPGTRLTVL.

The table lists this clonotype with a few counts. The rearrangement uses TRBV11-2 and TRBJ1-2; TRBD1 is a possible D gene (5 bases). The germline CDR1 and CDR2 sequences are SGHAT and FQNNGV. The germline V and J ends were trimmed by 7 bases and 6 bases, with 30 bases remaining between them. The CDR3 is 18 residues long. The CDR3 is CASNPRGPRSKIADGYTF. The CDR3 DNA is TGTGCCAGCAACCCTCGGGGCCCTAGGAGTAAGATTGCGGATGGCTACACCTTC.

The J gene is TRBJ1-3, the V gene TRBV4-3; D is uncertain. V was shortened by 1 base and J by 0 bases, with 10 bases between the two germline ends. Germline V lookup: CDR1 LGHNA, CDR2 YSLEER. The CDR3 consists of 16 residues. The CDR3 loop is CASSQVSGSSGNTIYF. DNA of the CDR3: TGCGCCAGCAGCCAAGTGTCGGGGTCCTCTGGAAACACCATATATTTT.

There are a few counts of this clonotype. This chain joins TRBV15 and TRBJ2-1, with D uncertain. With 0 bases removed from V and 7 bases from J, the gap between germline ends came to 10 bases. The V gene's germline CDR1 is LNHNV and CDR2 YYDKDF (reference sequence). CDR3 length equals 14 residues. CDR3 sequence: CATSRDQSVNEQFF. The CDR3 bases are TGTGCCACCAGCAGAGATCAATCGGTGAATGAGCAGTTCTTC.

This clonotype was observed a handful of times. V is TRBV11-2 and J is TRBJ2-7; weak D call: TRBD1 (7 bases). This CDR3 has 12 amino acids. Germline CDR1 reads SGHAT; CDR2 reads FQNNGV. The V end was cut by 8 bases, the J end by 6 bases, with 14 bases between. Written as DNA, the CDR3 is TGTGCCAGCTCAGGGGGGCGGCCCGAGCAGTACTTC. Its protein product is CASSGGRPEQYF.

This clonotype was recorded once. The chain uses TRBV12-3 or TRBV12-4 and TRBJ2-1; 7 bases line up with TRBD1. This CDR3 spans 14 amino acids. Germline trimming cut 7 bases from V and 9 bases from J; bases unmatched to any gene: 12. CDR3 coding DNA: TGTGCCAGCAATACGGCACAGGGGTCAGGTGAGCAGTTCTTC. Its translation is CASNTAQGSGEQFF.

This clonotype has only a few counts. V gene TRBV4-3 combines with J gene TRBJ1-6; D gene uncertain. CDR1 is LGHNA and CDR2 is YSLEER in the germline V gene. There are 13 residues in the CDR3. Deletions cut 1 base from V and 8 bases from J, with 6 bases between. The CDR3 DNA is TGCGCCAGCAGCCAAGCGAGGCATTCACCCCTCCACTTT. This translates into CASSQARHSPLHF.

The sample holds a few counts of this clonotype. The chain combines TRBV20-1 with TRBJ2-2, with 11 bases fitting TRBD2. In germline, CDR1 is DFQATT, CDR2 SNEGSKA (reference sequence). The V gene end was trimmed by 1 base and the J gene end by 0 bases; junction bases not matched to a gene: 1. The CDR3 loop spans 16 amino acids. CDR3: CSARGSGGANTGELFF. CDR3 nucleotide sequence: TGCAGTGCTAGAGGTAGCGGGGGGGCGAACACCGGGGAGCTGTTTTTT.

This clonotype has just a few counts. The V gene is TRBV5-6, the J gene TRBJ2-7; 7 bases line up with TRBD1. Per the germline V gene, CDR1 is SGHDT and CDR2 is YYEEEE. The CDR3 consists of 13 residues. V lost 3 bases and J lost 5; bases outside the gene matches: 5. CDR3 nucleotide sequence: TGTGCCAGCAGCTATGGGACAGTCAACGAGCAGTACTTC. This encodes CASSYGTVNEQYF.

There are a few counts of this clonotype. The limits of the CDR3 on the DNA are not certain, so only TCRdb's listed CDR3 is given. V usage is TRBV12-3 or TRBV12-4 and J usage is TRBJ2-5; the DNA was not used to check the table's D call, TRBD1. The length of the CDR3 is 14 amino acids, counting both ends. The CDR3 spells CASSSSTGRETQYF.

This clonotype has more than one count but fewer than ten. For the CDR3, the DNA is TGTGCCAGCAGCCACTCGACAGGGTTCACAGATACGCAGTATTTT. This gives the protein CASSHSTGFTDTQYF. V usage is TRBV3-1 and J usage is TRBJ2-3; TRBD1 matches 7 bases. This CDR3 comprises 15 residues. The germline gives CDR1 LGHDT, CDR2 YNNKEL (reference sequence). V was pared by 3 bases and J by 2 bases, with 5 bases of the junction left unmatched.

This clonotype was seen a handful of times. The chain joins TRBV11-2 to TRBJ2-1; no clear D gene. Looked up from germline, CDR1 is SGHAT and CDR2 is FQNNGV. CDR3 size: 12 residues. V was clipped by 1 base and J by 13 bases, with 11 bases between them. CDR3 in amino acids: CASSLGAEAQFF. The CDR3 DNA reads TGTGCCAGCAGCTTAGGGGCAGAGGCCCAGTTCTTC.